This TCR gamma chain was recovered during a study of Vδ1+ human thymocytes. Study-wide results and caveats: In the thymus, TRG and TRD repertoires looked highly polyclonal with Gaussian CDR3 lengths.

A few counts support this clone. The target antigen is unknown. The template was reverse-transcribed extracted RNA. Multiplex PCR used pooled V-gene forward primers and a constant-region reverse primer to amplify CDR3s. TCRdb ran CATT on the multiplex PCR reads. The table records tens of thousands of gamma-chain clones, around 13% of them present only once. J was trimmed by 10 bases and V by 4 bases; bases with no gene match: 10. The length of the CDR3 is 12 residues. Germline CDR1 is VENAVY and CDR2 is YDSYNSRV. Source material: Vdelta1+ gamma-delta thymocytes from the thymus. The subset denotes: FACS-sorted CD3+ TCRalphabeta- TCRVdelta1+ TCRVdelta2- thymocytes. The source is a child under two years old who had congenital heart surgery. The rearrangement joins TRGV8 to TRGJ1 or TRGJ2. The CDR3 bases are TGTGCCACCTGGGACAGGCAAGGGAAGAAACTCTTT. This gives the protein CATWDRQGKKLF.